This T cell receptor beta chain was captured in a study of T cells in Graves' hyperthyroidism and ophthalmopathy (dated by TCRdb to about 2019). At the level of the whole study: To identify TCR V-J signatures that set the groups apart, the researchers used a discovery cohort of 95 to 100 patients, made up of fewer than 50 with Graves' ophthalmopathy and some 55 with stable Graves' hyperthyroidism. Whether ophthalmopathy could be predicted prospectively was tested in an independent validation cohort made up of roughly 20 hyperthyroidism patients plus 17 patients who later progressed to ophthalmopathy. The approximately 100 discovery patients were divided at random into training and test sets in a 7:3 ratio. In several Graves' hyperthyroidism patients, the study also compared T-cell repertoires from thyroid tissue with T-cell repertoires from blood. Once sampling was done, hyperthyroidism patients were given methimazole at a starting dose of 30 mg daily, whereas ophthalmopathy patients were given high-dose intravenous methylprednisolone. The paper reports TCR Vbeta CDR3 sequencing of more than 120 peripheral blood samples: 43 ophthalmopathy, around 80 hyperthyroidism and around 17 progressor patients. Study-wide findings and limitations: Ophthalmopathy was separated from stable hyperthyroidism by a 13 V-J signature model, with around 88% sensitivity and 81% to 82% specificity obtained in cross-validation and 80%/75% obtained in testing. Sample size was not statistically predetermined, and blinding of investigators to group allocation was not performed. Most expanded thyroid clonotypes (frequency above 0.001) were also found in blood, which suggests that blood repertoires may mirror thyroid immune responses. During validation, the model predicted progression to ophthalmopathy a median of about 6.5 months ahead of onset, with almost 71% sensitivity and less than 85% specificity.

Worth noting for this clonotype: The specificity of this receptor is unknown. It has no much larger one-base neighbor in the sample; base qualities were not kept.

CDR1 and CDR2 were assigned from the germline V gene as SGHTA and FQGNSA. Trimming at the junction amounts to 5 bases on V and 4 bases on J, and the germline ends lie 15 bases apart. CDR3 length: 14 amino acids, cysteine to phenylalanine. This entry keeps only the CDR3 DNA: 42 bases, framed from base 1. The TCR beta CDR3 regions were amplified from RNA transcripts. The first round of RT-PCR for the TCR CDR3 was performed with the HTBI primer set and the Qiagen OneStep RT-PCR kit. Libraries were constructed in a second round of multiplex PCR, after which size selection and purification were carried out. Paired-end sequencing of the libraries was performed with 100 bp reads on an Illumina HiSeq2000. The paper's processing steps were these. SOAPnuke was used to process the raw data, removing reads that contained adapters or uncalled bases, had a mean Phred below 15, or lacked an exact match to the constant primer or identifier. High-quality paired reads were merged using COPE v1.2.5, and each unique nucleotide sequence was defined as a clonotype. Clonotypes were aligned to IMGT TRBV, TRBD and TRBJ reference segments using MiTCR v1.1. Analysis was restricted to V-J combinations with a frequency above 0.0001, which covered 98% to 99.2% of repertoires. A TCS score was defined as the ratio between F50 (clonal expansion) and ExV (chaos), using BLOSUM62-based TCRdist between CDR3 peptides within each V-J. Welch's t-statistics and random forest reduced around 520 V-J features to 13, which were used in a naive Bayes classifier (R e1071). The Morisita-Horn index was used to measure how similar the thyroid and blood repertoires were. TCRdb trimmed the raw reads at Q25, called clones with MiXCR and kept productive beta chains. Each CDR3 protein appears once, grouped with its most common genes and DNA. In this record, the V and J calls reflect TCRdb's handling and not the investigators' own analysis. The sample includes approximately 100,000 distinct CDR3 sequences, with about 37% observed a single time. The ten biggest clones cover roughly 10% of the sample.

A patient counted as having stable Graves' hyperthyroidism if no progression to ophthalmopathy occurred over 18 months of follow-up. The hyperthyroidism patients were between 18 and 65 years old and newly diagnosed, with a disease duration of less than 2 months. Patients with uncontrolled infections, other autoimmune diseases, pregnancy or lactation were excluded. Diagnoses relied on clinical symptoms, serum thyroxine and TRAb, thyroid ultrasound and orbital computed tomography. Trizol reagent was used to extract total RNA, and RNA quality was then checked on an Agilent 2100 Bioanalyzer. The TCR originated in a woman in her thirties with Graves' hyperthyroidism. The sequenced material came from peripheral blood or thyroid tissue (not recorded which). The sequence links TRBV7-2 to TRBJ2-7; the D gene is perhaps TRBD1, on 6 matching bases. The CDR3 is CASSRNPTGYEQYF. The sequence in DNA is TGTGCCAGCAGCCGAAATCCGACAGGTTACGAGCAGTACTTC.